This T cell receptor (beta chain) appears in the sequencing data of a study of cytomegalovirus exposure and HLA in healthy donors. On the study more broadly: The Caucasian-associated ancestry cluster contained about 80% of the approximately 410 genotyped donors. Points from the study as a whole: Accurate prediction of HLA-A and HLA-B alleles (for most subjects) was reportedly achieved from TCR beta sequences. A later analysis linked a missense DCLRE1C variant to TCR beta V- and J-gene trimming. Reported results showed that the classifier diagnosed cytomegalovirus status with high specificity and sensitivity.

PCR was performed using 60 Vbeta and 13 Jbeta primers. Repertoires were generated with immunoSEQ multiplex PCR, while TCRdb's copy carries only in-frame clones and drops some. This table has under 250,000 clones, around 77% appearing once. V trimming: 8 bases; J trimming: 3 bases; junction bases outside the gene matches: 10. Germline values: CDR1 MNHEY, CDR2 SMNVEV (reference sequence). This CDR3 comprises 14 residues. With respect to this clone: Its antigen is not identified.

Sequenced: PBMCs. The rearrangement joins TRBV27 to TRBJ2-7; TRBD1 matches 7 bases. This receptor was identified in a woman between 25 and 40 years old in good health and CMV-seronegative. The CDR3, as DNA: TGTGCCAGCGGTCAAGGGGGCGGAGACTACGAGCAGTACTTC. Amino acid sequence: CASGQGGGDYEQYF.